The source of this T cell receptor beta chain is a study of T cell responses to AZD1222 COVID-19 vaccine. Overall study findings and caveats: Seropositive at baseline were only 5 to 7 AZD1222 recipients. Clonal diversity was possibly underestimated, and white British individuals and females predominated among donors.

CDR1 is MNHEY and CDR2 is SVGEGT in the germline V gene. Trimming took 2 bases from V and 6 from J; bases not matched to a gene: 5. CDR3 length: 15 residues. Libraries were prepared by immunoSEQ multiplex PCR; TCRdb keeps only in-frame clonotypes and omits some of them. The data show more than 95,000 clones, with less than 95% seen just once and about 4.5% held by the top ten. Points on this clone: Its antigen is unknown.

The sample in question was peripheral blood, obtained on day 0 of MenACWY control vaccination. The source is an adult in good health. The chain has TRBV6-2 or TRBV6-3 and TRBJ1-5, with 9 bases aligning to TRBD1. This CDR3 reads CASSYPGQGTQPQHF. CDR3 coding DNA: TGTGCCAGCAGTTACCCCGGACAGGGGACTCAGCCCCAGCATTTT.